The 27 T cell receptor beta chains below come from one sample, sequenced in a study of T cells in narcolepsy. The table came from immunoSEQ multiplex PCR; TCRdb's copy has only in-frame clones and leaves some out. The data show about 30,000 clones, 75% to 85% seen once. Material for sequencing was CD45RA- memory CD4+ T cells from PBMCs. The receptors shown here come from a human donor with narcolepsy.

The V and J genes are TRBV27 and TRBJ1-1; D gene ambiguous. Germline V gene lookup returns CDR1 MNHEY and CDR2 SMNVEV (reference sequence). The CDR3 contains 11 residues. Trimming stripped 6 bases from V and 3 bases from J, with 5 bases between. The CDR3 coding sequence is TGTGCCAGCAGGAGGGACACTGAAGCTTTCTTT. Translated, it gives CASRRDTEAFF.

The V and J genes are TRBV14 and TRBJ1-3; D unclear. Per germline, CDR1 SGHDN and CDR2 FVKESK. The CDR3 covers 15 residues. V dropped 0 bases and J dropped 4 bases, with 10 bases sitting between them. The CDR3 region has the DNA TGTGCCAGCAGCCAAGATTTGCCAAGGGGAAACACCATATATTTT. Translating gives CASSQDLPRGNTIYF.

This chain connects TRBV5-1 to TRBJ2-2, with D hard to call. CDR1 SGHRS and CDR2 YFSETQ come from the germline V gene. The CDR3 loop spans 13 amino acids. Trimming left V 2 bases short and J 4 bases short, with 6 bases between. CDR3: CASSLSLTGELFF. The CDR3 coding sequence is TGCGCCAGCAGCTTATCCCTCACCGGGGAGCTGTTTTTT.

The rearrangement links TRBV18 to TRBJ1-1, with 8 bases matching TRBD1. The germline V gene has CDR1 KGHSH and CDR2 LQKENI. V shed 3 bases, J shed 0 bases, and the junction held 6 bases outside the gene matches. This CDR3 comprises 16 residues. Written as DNA, the CDR3 is TGTGCCAGCTCACCCCCCGGGACAGGATTGAACACTGAAGCTTTCTTT. As protein: CASSPPGTGLNTEAFF. The whole variable domain, remainder taken from reference TRBV18 and TRBJ1-1, is NAGVMQNPRHLVRRRGQEARLRCSPMKGHSHVYWYRQLPEEGLKFMVYLQKENIIDESGMPKERFSAEFPKEGPSILRIQQVVRGDSAAYFCASSPPGTGLNTEAFFGQGTRLTVV.

The chain uses TRBV6-1 and TRBJ2-4; 8 bases agree with TRBD1. The V segment lost 1 base and the J segment 0 bases; nucleotides outside the gene matches: 5. CDR1 and CDR2 (germline): MNHNS, SASEGT. The CDR3 consists of 17 residues. CDR3 DNA sequence: TGTGCCAGCAGTGAAGGACAGGGGCCCGTAGCCAAAAACATTCAGTACTTC. This gives the protein CASSEGQGPVAKNIQYF.

This clone was counted a few times. The rearrangement joins TRBV4-2 to TRBJ1-1, with D unclear. The V gene's germline CDR1 is LGHNA and CDR2 YNFKEQ. The V end lost 7 bases, the J end lost 3 bases, and 12 bases lay between the germline ends. This CDR3 is built from 13 residues. CDR3 coding DNA: TGTGCCAGCATGAATTTGGTGTACACTGAAGCTTTCTTT. Translation: CASMNLVYTEAFF.

This clone was recorded a few times. The chain couples TRBV9 to TRBJ2-1; TRBD2 matches at 9 bases. Trimming at V came to 0 bases and at J to 10 bases, leaving 5 bases not matched to a gene. Germline CDR1 reads SGDLS; CDR2 reads YYNGEE. This CDR3 has 14 amino acids. DNA of the CDR3: TGTGCCAGCAGCGTAGTCGGACTAGCGCACGAGCAGTTCTTC. It yields the protein CASSVVGLAHEQFF.

The chain couples TRBV29-1 to TRBJ1-5; D remains unclear. The V end was cut by 4 bases, the J end by 4 bases, with 14 bases between. The CDR3 consists of 14 residues. CDR1 and CDR2 from the germline V gene are SQVTM and ANQGSEA. The CDR3 here is CSVVEGQHNQPQHF. DNA for the CDR3: TGCAGCGTTGTTGAGGGCCAGCATAATCAGCCCCAGCATTTT.

This clone has a handful of counts. The genes are TRBV28 and TRBJ2-7, with D perhaps given as TRBD1 or TRBD2 (6 bases each). The germline V and J ends were trimmed by 6 bases and 6 bases, with 18 bases remaining between them. CDR3 length: 14 residues. CDR1 and CDR2 from the germline V gene are MDHEN and SYDVKM. The CDR3 region is CASRAPGPGAEQYF. The DNA of the CDR3 is TGTGCCAGCAGGGCCCCGGGGCCGGGGGCCGAGCAGTACTTC. Full variable domain (rest looked up from reference TRBV28 and TRBJ2-7): DVKVTQSSRYLVKRTGEKVFLECVQDMDHENMFWYRQDPGLGLRLIYFSYDVKMKEKGDIPEGYSVSREKKERFSLILESASTNQTSMYLCASRAPGPGAEQYFGPGTRLTVT.

The J gene is TRBJ2-1, the V gene TRBV18, with D possibly TRBD1 on 5 matching bases. There are 15 residues in the CDR3. The V gene lost 1 base and the J gene lost 6 bases, with 13 bases spanning the gap. Germline values: CDR1 KGHSH, CDR2 LQKENI. In nucleotides, the CDR3 is TGTGCCAGCTCACCACGACAGTTAAAGTCCAATGAGCAGTTCTTC. Its protein product is CASSPRQLKSNEQFF.

The J gene is TRBJ1-1, the V gene TRBV10-2, with D maybe TRBD1 (6 bases). The CDR3 runs to 13 residues. Trimming took 3 bases from V and 5 from J, leaving 10 bases between them. In germline, CDR1 is WSHSY, CDR2 SAAADI. The CDR3 protein is CASSDRGITEAFF. CDR3 sequence (DNA): TGCGCCAGCAGTGACAGGGGTATAACTGAAGCTTTCTTT.

A few counts support this clone. CDR3 DNA sequence: TGCGCCAGCAGCTCGGGACAGGGGGTAACCTACGAGCAGTACTTC. This translates into CASSSGQGVTYEQYF. The chain uses TRBV5-1 and TRBJ2-7; 11 bases fit TRBD1. The V gene end was trimmed by 3 bases and the J gene end by 2 bases; junction bases not matched to a gene: 4. This CDR3 spans 15 amino acids. From germline, CDR1 is SGHRS and CDR2 YFSETQ.

In its sample, this clone was seen once. The chain joins TRBV5-6 to TRBJ2-2, with unresolved D. The germline V and J ends were trimmed by 3 bases and 5 bases, with 5 bases remaining between them. Germline values: CDR1 SGHDT, CDR2 YYEEEE. This CDR3 spans 12 amino acids. DNA for the CDR3: TGTGCCAGCAGCTATTATACCGGGGAGCTGTTTTTT. Amino acid sequence: CASSYYTGELFF.

V usage is TRBV28 and J usage is TRBJ2-1, with 7 bases lining up with TRBD2. The CDR3 is made up of 13 amino acids. From germline, CDR1 is MDHEN and CDR2 SYDVKM. After removal of 2 bases from V and 12 bases from J, the junction contained 7 bases not matched to a gene. The CDR3 protein is CASSLSGGRGQFF. DNA for the CDR3: TGTGCCAGCAGTTTAAGTGGCGGGAGAGGGCAGTTCTTC.

Notes on this clone: Other DNA sequences in this sample translate to the same CDR3. This chain links TRBV5-1 with TRBJ1-2; a possible D gene is TRBD1 (6 bases). Germline V CDR1 and CDR2: SGHRS, YFSETQ. The CDR3 length is 14 residues. Trimming removed 3 bases from V and 3 bases from J, with 12 bases in between. The DNA of the CDR3 is TGCGCCAGCAGCTCGACAGGTGGCGACTATGGCTACACCTTC. Amino acids: CASSSTGGDYGYTF.

The V and J genes are TRBV15 and TRBJ1-5; no firm D call. Trimming took off 1 base at V and 4 bases at J, with 2 bases between the two ends. Germline V gives CDR1 LNHNV, CDR2 YYDKDF (reference sequence). This CDR3 comprises 12 residues. The DNA for the CDR3 is TGTGCCACCAGCAGAGGAAATCAGCCCCAGCATTTT. As protein: CATSRGNQPQHF.

V gene TRBV4-1 combines with J gene TRBJ2-1; the match to TRBD1 covers 7 bases. CDR1 and CDR2 from the germline V gene are MGHRA and YSYEKL. With 2 bases clipped from V and 3 bases from J, the junction kept 7 bases outside the gene matches. The CDR3 loop spans 16 amino acids. The CDR3 DNA reads as TGCGCCAGCAGCCAACCGGGACAGCCCAACTACAATGAGCAGTTCTTC. It specifies CASSQPGQPNYNEQFF.

The chain uses TRBV28 and TRBJ2-7; 7 bases agree with TRBD1. Trimming cost V 5 bases and J 8 bases; bases outside gene matches: 9. Per germline, CDR1 MDHEN and CDR2 SYDVKM. This CDR3 contains 13 residues. CDR3 sequence (DNA): TGTGCCAGCAGTCAGGGACAGCTACAACAGCAGTACTTC. It encodes CASSQGQLQQQYF.

The J gene is TRBJ1-5, the V gene TRBV30; D is uncertain. The CDR3 is 15 amino acids. V was shortened by 1 base and J by 4 bases, with 14 bases between the two germline ends. Germline lookup yields CDR1 GTSNPN and CDR2 SVGIG (reference sequence). The CDR3 nucleotides are TGTGCCTGGAGTGCGAGGAATCTGGGGAATCAGCCCCAGCATTTT. Its translation: CAWSARNLGNQPQHF.

This clone was found a few times. V gene TRBV28 combines with J gene TRBJ1-4; 7 nucleotides line up with TRBD1. Per the germline V gene, CDR1 is MDHEN and CDR2 is SYDVKM. V dropped 6 bases and J dropped 5; count of bases not matched to a gene: 6. The CDR3 covers 14 residues. DNA of the CDR3: TGTGCCAGCAGATCGACAGGGCCCAATGAAAAACTGTTTTTT. This gives the protein CASRSTGPNEKLFF.

This clone showed up just a few times. The gene calls are TRBV10-3 and TRBJ1-1, with D hard to call. The CDR3 runs 16 residues. Germline CDR1 and CDR2: ENHRY and SYGVKD. V was clipped by 0 bases and J by 4 bases, with 15 bases between them. The CDR3, as DNA: TGTGCCATCAGTGAGTCAGTCGTTTTAGGTGGCACTGAAGCTTTCTTT. This codes for CAISESVVLGGTEAFF.

CDR3 coding DNA: TGCGCCAGCAGCCTTGCGGTGGGGACGGGTAATGAAAAACTGTTTTTT. Amino acid sequence: CASSLAVGTGNEKLFF. The chain is built from TRBV4-1 and TRBJ1-4; tentative D call: TRBD1 (5 bases). The CDR3 runs 16 residues. CDR1 and CDR2 (germline): MGHRA, YSYEKL. Deletions cut 4 bases from V and 4 bases from J, with 16 bases between.

J is TRBJ2-5 and V is TRBV5-1; 12 nucleotides line up with TRBD2. The CDR3 extends over 19 amino acids. CDR1 is SGHRS and CDR2 is YFSETQ in the germline V gene. Germline trimming cut 3 bases from V and 11 bases from J; bases unmatched to any gene: 23. Written as DNA, the CDR3 is TGCGCCAGCAGCTCTTTTCCCAGGGGGACTAGCGGGCCCCCGAGGGAGCAGTACTTC. Protein product: CASSSFPRGTSGPPREQYF.

The gene calls are TRBV7-2 and TRBJ2-1; no reliable D call. Germline lookup yields CDR1 SGHTA and CDR2 FQGNSA. The CDR3 totals 15 residues. V gave up 1 base and J gave up 5 bases, with 12 bases separating them. The CDR3 coding sequence is TGTGCCAGCAGCTTAGATAGTGGGTCGGACAATGAGCAGTTCTTC. Translating it yields CASSLDSGSDNEQFF.

The chain joins TRBV27 to TRBJ2-2; the D is unclear. The CDR3 length is 12 residues. The germline V gene has CDR1 MNHEY and CDR2 SMNVEV (reference sequence). V lost 5 bases, J lost 6 bases, and 7 bases lay in between. This chain's CDR3 is CASSLFAGELFF. In DNA form, the CDR3 reads TGTGCCAGCAGTCTCTTCGCCGGGGAGCTGTTTTTT.

This clone has only one observation. The V call is TRBV7-2, the J call TRBJ1-3; D call uncertain. Looked up from germline, CDR1 is SGHTA and CDR2 is FQGNSA. The CDR3 is 14 amino acids. The V end was cut by 3 bases, the J end by 0 bases, with 6 bases between. The DNA for the CDR3 is TGTGCCAGCAGCTTTCCCGTCTCTGGAAACACCATATATTTT. Residues: CASSFPVSGNTIYF.

The chain has TRBV7-3 and TRBJ2-1; 8 bases fit TRBD2. The CDR3 has 16 amino acids. Germline CDR1 is SGHTA and CDR2 is FQGTGA. Germline trimming cut 5 bases from V and 4 bases from J; bases unmatched to any gene: 10. CDR3 sequence (DNA): TGTGCCAGCAGCCAGAGTAAGGCTAGCGGGTACAATGAGCAGTTCTTC. This codes for CASSQSKASGYNEQFF.